Listed below are T cell receptor beta chains from one sample, sequenced in a study of T cell changes during pregnancy in multiple sclerosis. TCRdb's table, derived via immunoSEQ multiplex PCR, lists solely in-frame clones and lacks some. Among 30,000 to 40,000 clones listed, 91% were seen once. The sequenced sample was CD4+ T cells from peripheral blood mononuclear cells, obtained in the third trimester of pregnancy. Source of these receptors: a female donor in good health, enrolled as a control in a pregnancy study. Each CDR3 is given with its conserved first and last residue. The D gene is left open where the match is weak. Some rows have no size entry. The others give once, few or many, or a class for an expanded clone.

J: TRBJ2-2
D: TRBD1
V: TRBV7-8
size: .
DNA: TGTGCCAGCAGCCCCCCCCCGGGACAGGGTAACACCGGGGAGCTGTTTTTT
CDR3: CASSPPPGQGNTGELFF

J: TRBJ1-1
D: .
V: TRBV30
size: .
DNA: TGTGCCTGGAGACTACAGGGTATGAACACTGAAGCTTTCTTT
CDR3: CAWRLQGMNTEAFF

J: TRBJ2-7
D: .
V: TRBV7-8
size: .
DNA: TGTGCCAGCAGGGGACGGGGGTACGAGCAGTACTTC
CDR3: CASRGRGYEQYF

J: TRBJ2-4
D: TRBD2
V: TRBV19
size: once
DNA: TGTGCCAGTAGTATAAGCGGGGCCCCCAAAAACATTCAGTACTTC
CDR3: CASSISGAPKNIQYF

J: TRBJ2-2
D: .
V: TRBV2
size: .
DNA: TGTGCCAGCAGTGACCCTGTCCCCGGGGAGCTGTTTTTT
CDR3: CASSDPVPGELFF

J: TRBJ1-4
D: .
V: TRBV30
size: .
DNA: TGTGCCTGGAGTAGGGGGAACGGCCCTAATGAAAAACTGTTTTTT
CDR3: CAWSRGNGPNEKLFF

J: TRBJ2-3
D: TRBD2
V: TRBV6-5
size: .
DNA: TGTGCCAGCAACCGACTAGCGGGGATAACAGATACGCAGTATTTT
CDR3: CASNRLAGITDTQYF

J: TRBJ1-1
D: TRBD1
V: TRBV25-1
size: .
DNA: TGTGCCAGCAGTGACCTAACAGGGGGATCTCCTGAAGCTTTCTTT
CDR3: CASSDLTGGSPEAFF

J: TRBJ1-5
D: .
V: TRBV6-1
size: .
DNA: TGTGCCAGCAGTGAAACCGCCCGCAAGACAGGCCACCGTGGGCCCCAGCATTTT
CDR3: CASSETARKTGHRGPQHF

J: TRBJ2-5
D: TRBD2
V: TRBV10-2
size: .
DNA: TGCGCCAGCAGTGACCCGGGACTAGCGTTGTCCCAGTACTTC
CDR3: CASSDPGLALSQYF

J: TRBJ2-1
D: .
V: TRBV5-4
size: .
DNA: TGTGCCAGCAGCGCCGACAGAAAGAGGACTAAGACCAATGAGCAGTTCTTC
CDR3: CASSADRKRTKTNEQFF

J: TRBJ2-3
D: .
V: TRBV7-8
size: once
DNA: TGTGCCAGCAGCTTAGTTCGGGATACGCAGTATTTT
CDR3: CASSLVRDTQYF

J: TRBJ2-3
D: TRBD2
V: TRBV7-2
size: .
DNA: TGTGCCAGCAGCCAAGGTCGGGGAGGGCGCGGAGATACGCAGTATTTT
CDR3: CASSQGRGGRGDTQYF

J: TRBJ2-3
D: TRBD2
V: TRBV28
size: .
DNA: TGTGCCAGCAGGACACTAGCGGGAGGATTCACAGATACGCAGTATTTT
CDR3: CASRTLAGGFTDTQYF

J: TRBJ1-4
D: .
V: TRBV5-4
size: .
DNA: TGTGCCAGCAGCTTGTGGGCAGCAACTAATGAAAAACTGTTTTTT
CDR3: CASSLWAATNEKLFF

J: TRBJ2-3
D: TRBD2
V: TRBV29-1
size: .
DNA: TGCAGCGCCGCCCGTACAGCGGGAGCTTCAGATACGCAGTATTTT
CDR3: CSAARTAGASDTQYF

J: TRBJ2-7
D: TRBD1
V: TRBV10-3
size: .
DNA: TGTGCCATCAAGGGACAGGGCTCCTACGAGCAGTACTTC
CDR3: CAIKGQGSYEQYF

J: TRBJ2-7
D: TRBD1
V: TRBV4-3
size: .
DNA: TGCGCCAGCAGCCAGGTACCGGGACAGGGGGAGTACGAGCAGTACTTC
CDR3: CASSQVPGQGEYEQYF

J: TRBJ2-1
D: .
V: TRBV4-3
size: .
DNA: TGCGCCAGCAGCCAAGAATCGGGGAATGAGCAGTTCTTC
CDR3: CASSQESGNEQFF

J: TRBJ1-6
D: .
V: TRBV10-3
size: .
DNA: TGTGCCATCGGGGACTCTAGCTCCTATAATTCACCCCTCCACTTT
CDR3: CAIGDSSSYNSPLHF

J: TRBJ2-7
D: .
V: TRBV27
size: .
DNA: TGTGCCAGCAGTTTCAGAGGTCCCCCTAACGAGCAGTACTTC
CDR3: CASSFRGPPNEQYF

J: TRBJ2-7
D: .
V: TRBV18
size: .
DNA: TGTGCCAGCTCACCATCCACAGGCCCTTACGAGCAGTACTTC
CDR3: CASSPSTGPYEQYF

J: TRBJ1-2
D: .
V: TRBV10-3
size: once
DNA: TGTGCCGTCAACAGGGAAGGCTATGGCTACACCTTC
CDR3: CAVNREGYGYTF

J: TRBJ2-2
D: TRBD1
V: TRBV4-1
size: .
DNA: TGCGCCAGCAGCCAGAAAGGACAGGGTTCCGGGGAGCTGTTTTTT
CDR3: CASSQKGQGSGELFF

J: TRBJ2-7
D: TRBD2
V: TRBV28
size: .
DNA: TGTGCCAGCAGCAGACGCGGACTAGTCTACGAGCAGTACTTC
CDR3: CASSRRGLVYEQYF

J: TRBJ2-2
D: .
V: TRBV18
size: once
DNA: TGTGCCAGCTCAGCAAGACAGATCGCGAACACCGGGGAGCTGTTTTTT
CDR3: CASSARQIANTGELFF

J: TRBJ1-5
D: .
V: TRBV7-8
size: once
DNA: TGTGCCAGCAGCTTTGCGGTGGGGGGTTGGGGTGTAGGTCAGCCCCAGCATTTT
CDR3: CASSFAVGGWGVGQPQHF

J: TRBJ2-1
D: TRBD2
V: TRBV6-5
size: .
DNA: TGTGCCAGCAGTTACCTCCGGGGAGGGACGCAGTTCTTC
CDR3: CASSYLRGGTQFF

J: TRBJ2-3
D: .
V: TRBV6-1
size: .
DNA: TGTGCCAGCAGATTCCAGGGAGGAGATACGCAGTATTTT
CDR3: CASRFQGGDTQYF

J: TRBJ2-3
D: .
V: TRBV7-2
size: .
DNA: TGTGCCAGCAGCCAACGGGCGGGGGCCCGGGGGGAGTATTTT
CDR3: CASSQRAGARGEYF

J: TRBJ2-2
D: TRBD2
V: TRBV30
size: .
DNA: TGTGCCTGGAGTAAACGGCTGGCGGGAGGGCCTGGGGAGCTGTTTTTT
CDR3: CAWSKRLAGGPGELFF

J: TRBJ2-5
D: TRBD1
V: TRBV7-7
size: .
DNA: TGTGCTAGCAGCTCTACACAGGGGGCTGGGACCCAGTACTTC
CDR3: CASSSTQGAGTQYF

J: TRBJ2-3
D: TRBD2
V: TRBV7-2
size: .
DNA: TGTGCCAGCAGCGACCTGACTAGCGGGAGGGCGACAGATACGCAGTATTTT
CDR3: CASSDLTSGRATDTQYF

J: TRBJ2-4
D: .
V: TRBV18
size: .
DNA: TGTGCCAGCTCACCCGACAGAGCCAAAAACATTCAGTACTTC
CDR3: CASSPDRAKNIQYF

J: TRBJ2-7
D: .
V: TRBV18
size: .
DNA: TGTGCCAGCTCACCCGGACTCAACTACGAGCAGTACTTC
CDR3: CASSPGLNYEQYF

J: TRBJ2-7
D: .
V: TRBV29-1
size: .
DNA: TGCAGCGTTGAGGAGTCGGGGGGCCACTGGCCCGAGCAGTACTTC
CDR3: CSVEESGGHWPEQYF

J: TRBJ2-5
D: .
V: TRBV4-1
size: .
DNA: TGCGCCAGCAGCCAAAACCCAGGCAGGGAACAAGAGACCCAGTACTTC
CDR3: CASSQNPGREQETQYF

J: TRBJ1-1
D: .
V: TRBV6-5
size: .
DNA: TGTGCCAGCATTGACAGCGGGGGGAACACTGAAGCTTTCTTT
CDR3: CASIDSGGNTEAFF

J: TRBJ1-2
D: TRBD1
V: TRBV4-1
size: .
DNA: TGCGCCAGCAGCCAGACGGGGACAGCCCTTTATGGCTACACCTTC
CDR3: CASSQTGTALYGYTF

J: TRBJ2-7
D: .
V: TRBV7-8
size: .
DNA: TGTGCCAGCAGCCCTACAGCAGGGAATTTCTACGAGCAGTACTTC
CDR3: CASSPTAGNFYEQYF

J: TRBJ2-2
D: .
V: TRBV7-2
size: .
DNA: TGTGCCAGCAGCTCAAGACAGGTTGGCGGGGAGCTGTTTTTT
CDR3: CASSSRQVGGELFF

J: TRBJ1-5
D: TRBD1
V: TRBV18
size: .
DNA: TGTGCCAGCTCACCAGGGGTCGCAGGGGGCAGCAATCAGCCCCAGCATTTT
CDR3: CASSPGVAGGSNQPQHF

J: TRBJ2-1
D: .
V: TRBV21-1
size: once
DNA: TGTGCCAGCAGCAAATGGACTAGTGTAGGGAATGAGCAGTTCTTC
CDR3: CASSKWTSVGNEQFF

J: TRBJ2-3
D: TRBD2
V: TRBV5-8
size: .
DNA: TGTGCCAGCAGCCCAACTAGCGGGGGCACAGATACGCAGTATTTT
CDR3: CASSPTSGGTDTQYF

J: TRBJ1-6
D: .
V: TRBV19
size: few
DNA: TGTGCCAGTAAGGAGGGAAGCTCCTATAATTCACCCCTCCACTTT
CDR3: CASKEGSSYNSPLHF

J: TRBJ2-1
D: TRBD2
V: TRBV28
size: once
DNA: TGTGCCAGCAGTCGAGGCGGGAGGGCCGGTGAGCAGTTCTTC
CDR3: CASSRGGRAGEQFF

J: TRBJ1-4
D: .
V: TRBV6-5
size: .
DNA: TGTGCCAGCAGTTACGGAGGGGACACTAATGAAAAACTGTTTTTT
CDR3: CASSYGGDTNEKLFF

J: TRBJ2-7
D: .
V: TRBV9
size: .
DNA: TGTGCCAGCAGCGTACAGGGGGGTATGAACGAGCAGTACTTC
CDR3: CASSVQGGMNEQYF

J: TRBJ2-1
D: .
V: TRBV9
size: .
DNA: TGTGCCAGCAGCGTAACGGCGGGGAATGAGCAGTTCTTC
CDR3: CASSVTAGNEQFF

J: TRBJ2-7
D: .
V: TRBV11-2
size: .
DNA: TGTGCCAGCAGCTTAGAGGATAAGGGGGTTGCCTACGAGCAGTACTTC
CDR3: CASSLEDKGVAYEQYF

J: TRBJ1-1
D: .
V: TRBV28
size: .
DNA: TGTGCCAGCAGTTTAATCTGGTCCGAGGTTTTCTTT
CDR3: CASSLIWSEVFF

J: TRBJ2-5
D: TRBD2
V: TRBV11-3
size: .
DNA: TGTGCCAGCAGCTTATTATCGGGGAGGCTAGCGGAACAAGAGACCCAGTACTTC
CDR3: CASSLLSGRLAEQETQYF

J: TRBJ2-7
D: TRBD1
V: TRBV18
size: .
DNA: TGTGCCAGCTCACCAAGCACCGGGACAGGGGCCTCCGAGCAGTACTTC
CDR3: CASSPSTGTGASEQYF

J: TRBJ2-2
D: .
V: TRBV30
size: .
DNA: TGTGCCTGGAGTAGCAAGGGGGAGAACACCGGGGAGCTGTTTTTT
CDR3: CAWSSKGENTGELFF